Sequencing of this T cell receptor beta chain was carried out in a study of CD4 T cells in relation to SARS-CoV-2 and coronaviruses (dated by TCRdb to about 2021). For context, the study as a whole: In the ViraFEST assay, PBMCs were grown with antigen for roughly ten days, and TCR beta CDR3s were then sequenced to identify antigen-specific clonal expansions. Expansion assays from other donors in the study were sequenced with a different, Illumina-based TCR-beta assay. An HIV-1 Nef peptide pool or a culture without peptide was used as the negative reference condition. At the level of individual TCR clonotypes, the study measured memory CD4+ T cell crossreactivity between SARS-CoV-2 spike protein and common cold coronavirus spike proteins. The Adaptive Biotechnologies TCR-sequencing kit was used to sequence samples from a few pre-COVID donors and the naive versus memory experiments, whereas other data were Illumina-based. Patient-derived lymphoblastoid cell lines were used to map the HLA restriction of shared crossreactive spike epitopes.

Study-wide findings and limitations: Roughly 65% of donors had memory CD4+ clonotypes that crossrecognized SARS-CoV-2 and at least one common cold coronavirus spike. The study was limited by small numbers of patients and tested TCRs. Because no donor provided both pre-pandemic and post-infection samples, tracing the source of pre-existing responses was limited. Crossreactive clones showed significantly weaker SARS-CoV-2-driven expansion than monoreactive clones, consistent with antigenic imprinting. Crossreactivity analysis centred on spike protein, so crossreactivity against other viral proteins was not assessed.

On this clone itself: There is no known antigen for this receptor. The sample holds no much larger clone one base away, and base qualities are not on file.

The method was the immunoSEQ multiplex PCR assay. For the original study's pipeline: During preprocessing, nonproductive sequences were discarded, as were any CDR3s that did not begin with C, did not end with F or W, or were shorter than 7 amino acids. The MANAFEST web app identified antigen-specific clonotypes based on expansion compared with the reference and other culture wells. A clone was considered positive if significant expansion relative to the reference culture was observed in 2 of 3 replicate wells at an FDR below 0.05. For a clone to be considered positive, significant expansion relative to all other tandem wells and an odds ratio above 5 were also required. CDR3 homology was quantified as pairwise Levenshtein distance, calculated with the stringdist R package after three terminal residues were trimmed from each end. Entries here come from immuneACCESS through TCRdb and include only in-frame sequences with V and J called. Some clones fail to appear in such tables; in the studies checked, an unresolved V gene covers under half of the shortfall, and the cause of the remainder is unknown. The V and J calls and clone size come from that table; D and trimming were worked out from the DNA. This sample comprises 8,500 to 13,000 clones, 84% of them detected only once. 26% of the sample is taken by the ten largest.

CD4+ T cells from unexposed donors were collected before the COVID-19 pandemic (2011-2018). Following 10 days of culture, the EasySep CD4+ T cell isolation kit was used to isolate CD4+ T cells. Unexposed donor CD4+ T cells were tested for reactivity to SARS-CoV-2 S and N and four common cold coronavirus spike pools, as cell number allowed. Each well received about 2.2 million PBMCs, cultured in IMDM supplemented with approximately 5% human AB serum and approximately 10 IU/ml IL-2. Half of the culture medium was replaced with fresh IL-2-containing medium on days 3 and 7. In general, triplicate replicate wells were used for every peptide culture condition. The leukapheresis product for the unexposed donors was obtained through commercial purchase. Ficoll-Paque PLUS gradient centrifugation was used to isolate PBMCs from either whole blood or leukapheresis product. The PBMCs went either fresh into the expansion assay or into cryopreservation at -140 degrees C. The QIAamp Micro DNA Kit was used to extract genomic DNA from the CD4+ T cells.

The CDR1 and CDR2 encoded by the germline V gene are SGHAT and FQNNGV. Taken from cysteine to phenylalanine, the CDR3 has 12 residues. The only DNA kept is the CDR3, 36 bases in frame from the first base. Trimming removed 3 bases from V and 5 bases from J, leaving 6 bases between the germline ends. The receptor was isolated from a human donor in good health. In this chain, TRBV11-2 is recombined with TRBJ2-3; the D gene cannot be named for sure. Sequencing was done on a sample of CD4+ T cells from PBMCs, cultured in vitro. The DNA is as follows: TGTGCCAGCAGCTTTCTACAAGATACGCAGTATTTT. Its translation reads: CASSFLQDTQYF. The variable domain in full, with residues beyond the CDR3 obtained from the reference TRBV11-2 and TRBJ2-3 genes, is EAGVAQSPRYKIIEKRQSVAFWCNPISGHATLYWYQQILGQGPKLLIQFQNNGVVDDSQLPKDRFSAERLKGVDSTLKIQPAKLEDSAVYLCASSFLQDTQYFGPGTRLTVL.